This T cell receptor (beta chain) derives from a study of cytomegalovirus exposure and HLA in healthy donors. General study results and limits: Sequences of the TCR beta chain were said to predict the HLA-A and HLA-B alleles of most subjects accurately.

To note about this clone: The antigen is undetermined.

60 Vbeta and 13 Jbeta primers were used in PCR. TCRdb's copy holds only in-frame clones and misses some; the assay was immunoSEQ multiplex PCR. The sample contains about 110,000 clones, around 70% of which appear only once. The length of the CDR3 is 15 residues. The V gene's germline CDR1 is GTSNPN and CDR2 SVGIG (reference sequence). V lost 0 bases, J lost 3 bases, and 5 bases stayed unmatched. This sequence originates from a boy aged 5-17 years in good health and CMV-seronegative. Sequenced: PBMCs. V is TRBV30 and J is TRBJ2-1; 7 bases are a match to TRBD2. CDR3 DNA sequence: TGTGCCTGGAGTGTGGTTAGCGGGTACTACAATGAGCAGTTCTTC. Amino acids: CAWSVVSGYYNEQFF.